The 22 T cell receptor beta chains presented below share a single source sample, sequenced in a study of T cell changes during pregnancy in multiple sclerosis (dated by TCRdb to about 2019). Library preparation was by the immunoSEQ multiplex PCR assay. What TCRdb holds here is the immuneACCESS table cut down to in-frame rearrangements. Part of the clones is not present; checked against another copy, under half of the missing clones reflect an unresolved V gene, and the others are unexplained. The sample contains tens of thousands of clones, roughly 90% of them found a single time. About 4.7% of the sample is in the top ten clones. The input for sequencing was peripheral blood, taken in the second trimester of pregnancy. The receptors come from a female donor in good health, enrolled as a control in a pregnancy study.

This chain joins TRBV5-1 and TRBJ2-1; 9 bases line up with TRBD2. Germline assignment: CDR1 SGHRS and CDR2 YFSETQ. After removal of 2 bases from V and 3 bases from J, the junction contained 3 bases not matched to a gene. This CDR3 contains 15 residues. The DNA of the CDR3 is TGCGCCAGCAGCTTAGCGGGAGGCCACTACAATGAGCAGTTCTTC. Its translation: CASSLAGGHYNEQFF.

This sequence joins TRBV6-1 and TRBJ1-1; 8 nucleotides agree with TRBD1. Germline loops: CDR1 MNHNS, CDR2 SASEGT. The CDR3 has 14 amino acids. The V and J ends lost 6 bases and 4 bases, in that order; junction bases with no gene match: 7. CDR3 sequence (DNA): TGTGCCAGCAGGGCGACAGGGGTTGGCACTGAAGCTTTCTTT. Its protein product is CASRATGVGTEAFF.

The chain employs TRBV10-1 and TRBJ2-2; possible D gene TRBD2, 7 bases. V was shortened by 10 bases and J by 2 bases, with 23 bases between the two germline ends. The CDR3 is 17 amino acids. The germline gives CDR1 WNHNN, CDR2 SYGVQD (reference sequence). CDR3 sequence (DNA): TGCGCCACATCGCCTCCGGGCGGGGGCCCCAACACCGGGGAGCTGTTTTTT. It yields the protein CATSPPGGGPNTGELFF.

The chain has TRBV7-5 and TRBJ2-1; TRBD2 is taken as the D call from the table, unchecked against the DNA. TRBV7-5 corresponds to a pseudogene. The CDR3 has 16 amino acids. As DNA, the CDR3 is TGTGCCAGAAGCTTACGTCCCAGTGGGAGTAATAATGAGCAGTTCTTC. Protein product: CARSLRPSGSNNEQFF.

The genes are TRBV30 and TRBJ2-7, with 9 bases aligning to TRBD1. With 3 bases clipped from V and 7 bases from J, the junction kept 7 bases outside the gene matches. This CDR3 is built from 13 residues. Germline loops: CDR1 GTSNPN, CDR2 SVGIG (reference sequence). CDR3 bases: TGTGCCTGGAGGCGTCCGACAGGGGGTGAGCAGTACTTC. Translated, it gives CAWRRPTGGEQYF.

The V gene is TRBV10-3, the J gene TRBJ1-2; a possible D gene is TRBD1 (6 bases). CDR3 length: 13 amino acids. Germline CDR1 and CDR2: ENHRY and SYGVKD. V lost 5 bases and J lost 1, with 8 bases in between. CDR3 protein: CAISLDSNYGYTF. In nucleotides, the CDR3 is TGTGCCATCAGTTTGGACAGTAACTATGGCTACACCTTC.

The rearrangement joins TRBV6-6 to TRBJ1-2; 9 bases fit TRBD1. V was pared by 9 bases and J by 2 bases, with 4 bases of the junction left unmatched. The CDR3 covers 13 residues. The V gene's germline CDR1 is MNHNY and CDR2 SVGAGI (reference sequence). CDR3 region: CASVQGANYGYTF. In nucleotides, the CDR3 is TGTGCCAGTGTACAGGGGGCAAACTATGGCTACACCTTC.

This clone was picked up a small number of times. This chain uses TRBV7-2 with TRBJ1-1; possible D gene TRBD1, 5 bases. Looked up from germline, CDR1 is SGHTA and CDR2 is FQGNSA. The CDR3 contains 13 residues. V dropped 7 bases and J dropped 9 bases, with 18 bases sitting between them. The CDR3 sequence: CASTLGPTGKAFF. CDR3 coding DNA: TGTGCCAGCACCCTAGGCCCTACAGGCAAAGCTTTCTTT.

The chain links TRBV7-2 to TRBJ2-1; possibly TRBD2 for D (7 bases). The length of the CDR3 is 16 residues. Germline V gene sequence: CDR1 SGHTA, CDR2 FQGNSA. The V end lost 0 bases, the J end lost 8 bases, and 17 bases lay between the germline ends. The CDR3 region is CASSLAMGGGQDEQFF. Written as DNA, the CDR3 is TGTGCCAGCAGCTTAGCGATGGGGGGGGGCCAGGATGAGCAGTTCTTC.

V usage is TRBV6-1 and J usage is TRBJ1-5; 10 positions agree with TRBD1. V lost 4 bases, J lost 3 bases, and 6 bases stayed unmatched. Germline V CDR1 and CDR2: MNHNS, SASEGT. The CDR3 length is 16 residues. Here the CDR3 reads CASSAQDRGSNQPQHF. Written as DNA, the CDR3 is TGTGCCAGCAGTGCACAGGACAGGGGGTCCAATCAGCCCCAGCATTTT.

This clone was counted a few times. The chain employs TRBV6-1 and TRBJ1-5, with D possibly matching TRBD1 (5 bases). The germline gives CDR1 MNHNS, CDR2 SASEGT. V was clipped by 7 bases and J by 2 bases, with 9 bases between them. This CDR3 comprises 13 residues. CDR3 region: CASKTTGNQPQHF. The DNA of the CDR3 is TGTGCCAGCAAGACGACAGGCAATCAGCCCCAGCATTTT.

The J gene is TRBJ2-1, the V gene TRBV18, with 7 positions matching TRBD1. Germline V CDR1 and CDR2: KGHSH, LQKENI. V lost 0 bases and J lost 4; bases outside the gene matches: 6. The CDR3 is made up of 16 amino acids. CDR3 loop: CASSPPGTVTYNEQFF. The CDR3 DNA sequence: TGTGCCAGCTCACCACCCGGGACAGTGACGTACAATGAGCAGTTCTTC.

The table lists this clone with a count of one. The chain couples TRBV7-2 to TRBJ1-2; 8 bases are shared with TRBD1. The CDR3 is 12 amino acids. V shed 5 bases and J 8 bases; nucleotides not matched to a gene: 4. Germline V gene sequence: CDR1 SGHTA, CDR2 FQGNSA. The CDR3 DNA follows: TGTGCCAGCAGCCCGGACAGGGTCGGCTACACCTTC. Its protein is CASSPDRVGYTF.

This clone was detected only a few times. The chain recombines TRBV29-1 with TRBJ1-1; 8 bases fit TRBD1. Unmatched junction bases numbered 8, after V lost 7 bases and J lost 4 bases. This CDR3 is 13 amino acids long. From germline, CDR1 is SQVTM and CDR2 ANQGSEA. This CDR3 is CSGTTGVGTEAFF. As DNA, the CDR3 is TGCAGCGGCACGACAGGGGTAGGCACTGAAGCTTTCTTT.

This clone was detected once. The chain carries TRBV5-1 and TRBJ2-3, with 9 bases fitting TRBD2. CDR1 is SGHRS and CDR2 is YFSETQ in the germline V gene. The length of the CDR3 is 16 residues. Trimming cost V 1 base and J 4 bases; bases outside gene matches: 7. The CDR3 coding sequence is TGCGCCAGCAGCTTGATAGCGGGAGCAGGGGCAGATACGCAGTATTTT. It specifies CASSLIAGAGADTQYF.

This chain connects TRBV30 to TRBJ2-7; 10 bases are a match to TRBD2. This CDR3 has 13 residues. The germline gives CDR1 GTSNPN, CDR2 SVGIG (reference sequence). The V gene end was trimmed by 1 base and the J gene end by 9 bases; junction bases not matched to a gene: 6. CDR3 coding DNA: TGTGCCTGGAGTGCTAGCGGGGGACTCGGGCAGTACTTC. Its translation: CAWSASGGLGQYF. Filled out from reference TRBV30 and TRBJ2-7, the complete variable domain reads SQTIHQWPATLVQPVGSPLSLECTVEGTSNPNLYWYRQAAGRGLQLLFYSVGIGQISSEVPQNLSASRPQDRQFILSSKKLLLSDSGFYLCAWSASGGLGQYFGPGTRLTVT.

The chain joins TRBV12-5 to TRBJ1-2; 7 bases fit TRBD1. Germline assignment: CDR1 LGHNT and CDR2 FRNRAP. The CDR3 covers 16 residues. J lost 1 base, V lost 6 bases, and 11 bases had no gene match. CDR3 residues: CASGAGGPYFNYGYTF. The CDR3 DNA reads as TGTGCTAGTGGCGCAGGGGGGCCCTATTTTAACTATGGCTACACCTTC. The full variable domain, in which reference TRBV12-5 and TRBJ1-2 provide the parts outside the CDR3, is DARVTQTPRHKVTEMGQEVTMRCQPILGHNTVFWYRQTMMQGLELLAYFRNRAPLDDSGMPKDRFSAEMPDATLATLKIQPSEPRDSAVYFCASGAGGPYFNYGYTFGSGTRLTVV.

This clone was picked up one time. The chain employs TRBV4-2 and TRBJ2-5; possible D gene TRBD2, 6 bases. The DNA matches TRBJ2-7 better at its end, which makes the J call doubtful. From germline, CDR1 is LGHNA and CDR2 YNFKEQ. The CDR3 totals 15 residues. CDR3 DNA: TGTGCCAGCAGCCAAGAGTTTGGGGACTTTTACGAGCAGTACTTC. Its translation is CASSQEFGDFYEQYF.

This chain connects TRBV29-1 to TRBJ2-5; 7 bases are shared with TRBD2. CDR3 length: 14 amino acids. CDR1 and CDR2 (germline): SQVTM, ANQGSEA. V was clipped by 6 bases and J by 1 base; unmatched bases: 8. The CDR3 here is CSVRGGFGQETQYF. In DNA, the CDR3 is TGCAGCGTCCGCGGGGGTTTCGGCCAAGAGACCCAGTACTTC.

The chain uses TRBV29-1 and TRBJ1-1; 7 nucleotides align to TRBD1. The CDR3 runs to 14 residues. Looked up from germline, CDR1 is SQVTM and CDR2 is ANQGSEA. J lost 4 bases, V lost 7 bases, and 12 bases had no gene match. In DNA form, the CDR3 reads TGCAGCGCCACGGCGGGACAGAGGCTCACTGAAGCTTTCTTT. The encoded protein is CSATAGQRLTEAFF.

This sequence joins TRBV6-6 and TRBJ1-6; tentative D call: TRBD1 (6 bases). V lost 5 bases and J lost 7, with 9 bases in between. This CDR3 contains 13 residues. The germline V gene encodes CDR1 MNHNY and CDR2 SVGAGI (reference sequence). The CDR3 coding sequence is TGTGCCAGCAGTACAGGGAACAATTCACCCCTCCACTTT. It translates to CASSTGNNSPLHF.

The chain has TRBV7-9 and TRBJ1-6; TRBD1 might be the D (6 bases). There are 16 residues in the CDR3. The germline V gene encodes CDR1 SEHNR and CDR2 FQNEAQ (reference sequence). The V end was cut by 0 bases, the J end by 9 bases, with 15 bases between. The CDR3 protein is CASSLAQGMGGSPLHF. In DNA form, the CDR3 reads TGTGCCAGCAGCTTAGCCCAGGGGATGGGTGGTTCACCCCTCCACTTT.